The next 13 T cell receptor beta chains were all read from a single sample in a study of control samples from healthy donors and cancer patients. Assay used: immunoSEQ multiplex PCR; TCRdb lists only in-frame clones, some missing. The sample gives fewer than 65,000 clones, about nine tenths of which show up once; roughly 1.4% is in the top ten. The sequenced material came from PBMCs. Receptors were obtained from a man aged 35 to 55 with colorectal cancer.

The chain combines TRBV12-3 or TRBV12-4 with TRBJ2-1; D not certain. V lost 3 bases, J lost 9 bases, and 9 bases lay in between. This CDR3 has 12 residues. Here the CDR3 DNA reads TGTGCCAGCAGTTTCCTATCTAGTGAGCAGTTCTTC. Protein sequence: CASSFLSSEQFF.

The chain couples TRBV29-1 to TRBJ2-4; D possibly uses TRBD1 or TRBD2 (5 bases each). This CDR3 spans 15 amino acids. The V gene's germline CDR1 is SQVTM and CDR2 ANQGSEA. With 2 bases removed from V and 0 bases from J, the gap between germline ends came to 11 bases. The CDR3 DNA is TGCAGCGTTGAATTCGTAGGGACAGCCAAAAACATTCAGTACTTC. Translation gives CSVEFVGTAKNIQYF.

This sequence joins TRBV6-6 and TRBJ2-7; 8 positions match TRBD1. The CDR3 spans 11 residues. The J segment lost 6 bases and the V segment lost 9 bases, leaving 4 bases of the junction unmatched. Per the germline V gene, CDR1 is MNHNY and CDR2 is SVGAGI (reference sequence). DNA for the CDR3: TGTGCCAGTGCCAGGGGGCCCGAGCAGTACTTC. Translated: CASARGPEQYF.

J is TRBJ1-5 and V is TRBV30; D not resolved. With 1 base removed from V and 3 bases from J, the gap between germline ends came to 10 bases. In germline, CDR1 is GTSNPN, CDR2 SVGIG (reference sequence). This CDR3 is 14 amino acids long. DNA for the CDR3: TGTGCCTGGAGTGAAGGACGGGACAATCAGCCCCAGCATTTT. Protein: CAWSEGRDNQPQHF.

V usage is TRBV3-1 (or the pseudogene TRBV3-2) and J usage is TRBJ2-1, with TRBD2 matching 8 bases. The V and J ends lost 4 bases and 8 bases, in that order; junction bases with no gene match: 10. The CDR3 spans 15 residues. CDR1 LGHDT and CDR2 YNNKEL come from the germline V gene (reference sequence). The CDR3 sequence is CASSPMRGEADEQFF. In nucleotides, the CDR3 is TGTGCCAGCAGCCCAATGCGGGGGGAGGCGGATGAGCAGTTCTTC.

J is TRBJ1-2 and V is TRBV5-1; 7 bases match TRBD1. Per the germline V gene, CDR1 is SGHRS and CDR2 is YFSETQ. V was clipped by 4 bases and J by 2 bases; unmatched bases: 5. The CDR3 contains 14 residues. In nucleotides, the CDR3 is TGCGCCAGCAGCCCAGGGACAGCAAACTATGGCTACACCTTC. This encodes CASSPGTANYGYTF.

This chain connects TRBV30 to TRBJ1-2, with D hard to call. Trimming shortened V by 3 bases and J by 0 bases, and 14 bases separated the two germline ends. In germline, CDR1 is GTSNPN, CDR2 SVGIG (reference sequence). CDR3 length: 15 residues. The CDR3 DNA is TGTGCCTGGAGCCTCTGGACCGTCCCTAACTATGGCTACACCTTC. Translating gives CAWSLWTVPNYGYTF.

The chain has TRBV6-5 and TRBJ2-5, with 7 bases matching TRBD1. This CDR3 contains 14 residues. CDR1 MNHEY and CDR2 SVGAGI come from the germline V gene. V dropped 6 bases and J dropped 3; count of bases not matched to a gene: 7. CDR3 coding DNA: TGTGCCAGCAGCCTGACAGGGTCCAAAGAGACCCAGTACTTC. Translated: CASSLTGSKETQYF.

The chain's CDR3 is CASSLTPGTSGRNEQFF. CDR3 bases: TGTGCCAGCAGCTTAACCCCCGGGACTAGCGGGAGGAATGAGCAGTTCTTC. This chain joins TRBV7-2 and TRBJ2-1; TRBD2 matches at 15 bases. V shed 2 bases, J shed 7 bases, and the junction held 6 bases outside the gene matches. Germline V gene lookup returns CDR1 SGHTA and CDR2 FQGNSA. This CDR3 comprises 17 residues.

The J gene is TRBJ1-5, the V gene TRBV2, with 7 bases aligning to TRBD1. The V gene end was trimmed by 4 bases and the J gene end by 7 bases; junction bases not matched to a gene: 4. Germline CDR1 SNHLY, CDR2 FYNNEI. The CDR3 is 13 amino acids. CDR3 nucleotide sequence: TGTGCCAGCAGTGTGGGACAGCGGCAGCCCCAGCATTTT. Translation: CASSVGQRQPQHF. The entire variable domain, with the rest obtained from reference TRBV2 and TRBJ1-5, is as follows: EPEVTQTPSHQVTQMGQEVILRCVPISNHLYFYWYRQILGQKVEFLVSFYNNEISEKSEIFDDQFSVERPDGSNFTLKIRSTKLEDSAMYFCASSVGQRQPQHFGDGTRLSIL.

V is TRBV5-1 and J is TRBJ1-2; D is uncertain. This CDR3 is 15 amino acids long. The germline gives CDR1 SGHRS, CDR2 YFSETQ. With 0 bases removed from V and 4 bases from J, the gap between germline ends came to 13 bases. The CDR3 here is CASSLELGEGYGYTF. The CDR3 DNA sequence: TGCGCCAGCAGCTTGGAGCTGGGCGAAGGCTATGGCTACACCTTC.

This chain joins TRBV28 and TRBJ1-2, with TRBD1 matching over 11 bases. The germline gives CDR1 MDHEN, CDR2 SYDVKM. This CDR3 region has 14 residues. Trimming removed 4 bases from V and 4 bases from J; junction bases left unmatched: 2. The CDR3, as DNA: TGTGCCAGCAGTTGGACAGGGGGCAGCTATGGCTACACCTTC. Translating gives CASSWTGGSYGYTF.

The chain employs TRBV29-1 and TRBJ1-1, with a tentative D call TRBD1 (6 bases). The V and J ends lost 8 bases and 6 bases respectively, with 13 bases between them. The CDR3 spans 11 residues. Germline CDR1 is SQVTM and CDR2 is ANQGSEA. CDR3 DNA: TGCAGCACAACCGAGGGGGCTGAAGCTTTCTTT. Translated, it gives CSTTEGAEAFF. Full variable domain (remainder filled in from reference TRBV29-1 and TRBJ1-1): SAVISQKPSRDICQRGTSLTIQCQVDSQVTMMFWYRQQPGQSLTLIATANQGSEATYESGFVIDKFPISRPNLTFSTLTVSNMSPEDSSIYLCSTTEGAEAFFGQGTRLTVV.